The 15 T cell receptor beta chains presented below share a single source sample, sequenced in a study of blood T cells in healthy people across ages. A second about 6 to 12 cycle PCR used barcoded and J-beta primers. MiXCR was run by TCRdb on the 5' RACE reads, yielding one entry per CDR3 protein. The sample lists fewer than 750,000 distinct CDR3 sequences, 40% to 65% occurring once. Sequencing input: blood. These receptors all stem from a woman of 80 years or more in good health.

This chain connects TRBV6-1 to TRBJ2-1; D not certain. V lost 2 bases and J lost 8, with 13 bases in between. This CDR3 has 14 residues. Looked up from germline, CDR1 is MNHNS and CDR2 is SASEGT. CDR3 sequence (DNA): TGTGCCAGCAGTGAAACCACGCGGTCCCATGAGCAGTTCTTC. Translating gives CASSETTRSHEQFF.

The gene calls are TRBV28 and TRBJ2-1, with 9 bases matching TRBD1. TRBJ2-7 explains the end of the DNA better; the J call may be wrong. The CDR3 spans 16 residues. Germline CDR1 reads MDHEN; CDR2 reads SYDVKM. As DNA, the CDR3 is TGTGCCAGCAGTTTGTGGGGACAGGGCTACCTCAATGAGCAGTACTTC. Translation: CASSLWGQGYLNEQYF.

The genes are TRBV6-4 and TRBJ2-7; D might be TRBD1 or TRBD2, each matching 6 bases. The germline gives CDR1 MRHNA, CDR2 SNTAGT. This CDR3 has 10 residues. Trimming stripped 7 bases from V and 11 bases from J, with 12 bases between. CDR3 loop: CASIHREEYF. CDR3 nucleotide sequence: TGTGCCAGCATTCACAGGGAGGAGTACTTC.

This clonotype has ten or more counts. The chain couples TRBV12-3 or TRBV12-4 to TRBJ2-3; TRBD1 matches 7 bases. V was pared by 10 bases and J by 3 bases, with 4 bases of the junction left unmatched. This CDR3 contains 12 residues. CDR3 nucleotide sequence: TGTGCCACCCGGACAGGTACAGATACGCAGTATTTT. Its translation is CATRTGTDTQYF.

Note on this clonotype: Germline is not matched at one junction end, which may reflect a read error. V usage is TRBV7-3 and J usage is TRBJ2-1, with 7 bases matching TRBD2. This CDR3 contains 17 residues. CDR1 and CDR2 from the germline V gene are SGHTA and FQGTGA. The CDR3 region is CASSLTAESSGYNKQFF. As DNA, the CDR3 is TGTGCCAGCAGCTTAACGGCCGAGTCTAGCGGTTACAATAAGCAGTTCTTC.

The gene calls are TRBV6-5 and TRBJ2-5; perhaps TRBD1 as D (5 bases). CDR1 and CDR2 (germline): MNHEY, SVGAGI. The germline V and J ends were trimmed by 9 bases and 11 bases, with 19 bases remaining between them. The CDR3 is 12 amino acids. The CDR3 DNA reads TGTGCCAGTCATAACTCAGGGATCGGGCAGTACTTC. Protein product: CASHNSGIGQYF.

This clonotype was recorded many times. The rearrangement uses TRBV10-1 and TRBJ2-1, with D uncertain. This CDR3 contains 12 residues. CDR1 is WNHNN and CDR2 is SYGVQD in the germline V gene (reference sequence). Trimming removed 3 bases at V and 2 bases at J, with 2 bases between. The CDR3 sequence: CASSDTYNEQFF. CDR3 nucleotides: TGCGCCAGCAGTGATACCTACAATGAGCAGTTCTTC.

The V gene is TRBV2, the J gene TRBJ2-2; D uncertain. V was shortened by 4 bases and J by 1 base, with 4 bases between the two germline ends. The CDR3 totals 13 residues. CDR1 and CDR2 from the germline V gene are SNHLY and FYNNEI. The DNA for the CDR3 is TGTGCCAGCAGTGGGGAGAACACCGGGGAGCTGTTTTTT. Translated, it gives CASSGENTGELFF.

Comment on this clonotype: One base away lies a much larger clone, so this may be a sequencing read error. This chain uses TRBV12-3 or TRBV12-4 with TRBJ2-3; possibly TRBD1 or TRBD2 for D (6 bases each). V was pared by 5 bases and J by 1 base, with 16 bases between. The CDR3 is made up of 16 amino acids. Written as DNA, the CDR3 is TGTGCCAGCAGTGGCCCGTCCGGGGGCGGCACAGATACGCAGTATTTT. It yields the protein CASSGPSGGGTDTQYF.

Comments on this clonotype: A much larger clonotype is one base distant, so this may be a read error. The chain recombines TRBV14 with TRBJ2-5; 11 nucleotides line up with TRBD2. Germline lookup yields CDR1 SGHDN and CDR2 FVKESK. The CDR3 runs 15 residues. V gave up 1 base and J gave up 7 bases; unmatched junction bases: 5. CDR3 coding DNA: TGTGCCAGCAGCCAAGTTCAAGGGACTAGCGGGACCCAGTACTTC. Protein sequence: CASSQVQGTSGTQYF.

V gene TRBV6-6 combines with J gene TRBJ1-4; 8 bases match TRBD1. CDR3 length equals 13 residues. Per the germline V gene, CDR1 is MNHNY and CDR2 is SVGAGI (reference sequence). The V segment lost 6 bases and the J segment 8 bases; nucleotides outside the gene matches: 5. The CDR3 region has the DNA TGTGCCAGCAGCAACAGGGGGGAAGAAAAACTGTTTTTT. It encodes CASSNRGEEKLFF.

On this clonotype itself: A much more abundant neighbour one base away suggests this may be a read error. V gene TRBV10-3 combines with J gene TRBJ2-5; 11 positions match TRBD2. After removal of 11 bases from V and 11 bases from J, the junction contained 10 bases not matched to a gene. CDR1 is ENHRY and CDR2 is SYGVKD in the germline V gene. This CDR3 region has 12 residues. CDR3 sequence: CAGGTSGNEQYF. The CDR3 bases are TGTGCCGGCGGGACTAGCGGAAATGAGCAGTACTTC.

The chain has TRBV5-5 and TRBJ1-1, with D possibly TRBD1 on 6 matching bases. Germline V gene sequence: CDR1 SGHKS, CDR2 YYEKEE (reference sequence). V was cut by 4 bases and J by 4 bases, with 23 bases left in between. The CDR3 runs to 17 residues. DNA for the CDR3: TGTGCCAGCAGCCCGGCCCCGAAGGGGGGCGTAGGCACTGAAGCTTTCTTT. This encodes CASSPAPKGGVGTEAFF.

The chain combines TRBV4-2 with TRBJ2-7, with 7 bases fitting TRBD1. J was trimmed by 1 base and V by 0 bases; bases with no gene match: 3. Germline CDR1 and CDR2: LGHNA and YNFKEQ. This CDR3 spans 15 amino acids. For the CDR3, the DNA is TGTGCCAGCAGCCAAGACCCGGGACAGTCCTACGAGCAGTACTTC. Protein product: CASSQDPGQSYEQYF.

The rearrangement uses TRBV7-8 and TRBJ2-1; 9 bases are shared with TRBD2. Germline CDR1 SGHVS, CDR2 FQNEAQ. With 4 bases clipped from V and 6 bases from J, the junction kept 10 bases outside the gene matches. The CDR3 runs to 16 residues. This chain's CDR3 is CASSYLAGAPGNEQFF. As DNA, the CDR3 is TGTGCCAGCAGCTATTTAGCGGGAGCCCCGGGCAATGAGCAGTTCTTC.